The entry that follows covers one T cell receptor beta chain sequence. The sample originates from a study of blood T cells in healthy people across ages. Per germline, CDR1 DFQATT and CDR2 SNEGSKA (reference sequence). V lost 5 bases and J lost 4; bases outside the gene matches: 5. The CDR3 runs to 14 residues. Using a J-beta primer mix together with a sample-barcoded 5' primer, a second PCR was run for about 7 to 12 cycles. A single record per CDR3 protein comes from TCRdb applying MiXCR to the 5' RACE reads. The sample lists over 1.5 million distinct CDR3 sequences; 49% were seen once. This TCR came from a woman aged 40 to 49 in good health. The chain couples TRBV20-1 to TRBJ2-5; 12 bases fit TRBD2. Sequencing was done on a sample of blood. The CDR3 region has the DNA TGCAGTGCTGGAGGACTAGCGGGGCGAGAGACCCAGTACTTC. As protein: CSAGGLAGRETQYF.